A single sample gave rise to the 9 T cell receptor beta chains below, sequenced in a study of OX40 agonist ivuxolimab in advanced cancers. The receptor library was made with the immunoSEQ multiplex PCR assay. As stored in TCRdb, this immuneACCESS dataset retains in-frame rearrangements with V and J assigned. A fraction of the clones does not appear; measured against another copy, unresolved V genes explain less than half of the discrepancy, and the remainder lacks a known reason. This sample holds under 75,000 clones; 70% to 90% were observed only once. The ten largest clones capture about 0.78% of the sample. Sequenced here: CD4+ or CD8+ T cells sorted from blood, sampled in a trial of the OX40 agonist ivuxolimab. The receptors originated from an adult with an advanced solid tumor such as melanoma, head and neck, liver or kidney cancer.

The chain combines TRBV30 with TRBJ1-3; no clear D. In germline, CDR1 is GTSNPN, CDR2 SVGIG (reference sequence). The CDR3 contains 14 residues. The V and J ends lost 4 bases and 4 bases respectively, with 14 bases between them. In nucleotides, the CDR3 is TGTGCCTGGACTCCCGGAGGAAGAGGAAACACCATATATTTT. Amino acids: CAWTPGGRGNTIYF. Full variable domain (rest looked up from reference TRBV30 and TRBJ1-3): SQTIHQWPATLVQPVGSPLSLECTVEGTSNPNLYWYRQAAGRGLQLLFYSVGIGQISSEVPQNLSASRPQDRQFILSSKKLLLSDSGFYLCAWTPGGRGNTIYFGEGSWLTVV.

The rearrangement joins TRBV18 to TRBJ1-1; TRBD1 matches at 9 bases. The junction had 8 bases not matched to a gene; V was cut back by 4 bases and J by 5 bases. The CDR3 length is 15 residues. Germline lookup yields CDR1 KGHSH and CDR2 LQKENI. DNA for the CDR3: TGTGCCAGCTCACGATGGACAGGGGAAGCAACTGAAGCTTTCTTT. Translated: CASSRWTGEATEAFF.

This rearrangement joins TRBV9 to TRBJ1-1; tentative D call: TRBD1 (6 bases). CDR1 SGDLS and CDR2 YYNGEE come from the germline V gene. The CDR3 consists of 14 residues. V was clipped by 5 bases and J by 3 bases, with 14 bases between them. As DNA, the CDR3 is TGTGCCAGCAGTCTTACAGGGAAGGACACTGAAGCTTTCTTT. Residues: CASSLTGKDTEAFF.

The chain employs TRBV5-6 and TRBJ2-7; 8 bases agree with TRBD1. The CDR3 is 15 residues long. J was trimmed by 6 bases and V by 0 bases; bases with no gene match: 8. Germline values: CDR1 SGHDT, CDR2 YYEEEE. The CDR3 spells CASSLGDRLLGEQYF. The CDR3 region has the DNA TGTGCCAGCAGCTTGGGGGACAGGCTTCTGGGCGAGCAGTACTTC.

V usage is TRBV7-9 and J usage is TRBJ1-1, with D maybe TRBD1 (5 bases). Trimming took off 2 bases at V and 0 bases at J, with 7 bases between the two ends. Germline lookup yields CDR1 SEHNR and CDR2 FQNEAQ (reference sequence). The CDR3 spans 14 residues. The chain's CDR3 is CASSLQGLNTEAFF. The CDR3, as DNA: TGTGCCAGCAGCTTACAGGGCCTGAACACTGAAGCTTTCTTT.

The rearrangement uses TRBV28 and TRBJ1-3; 8 bases match TRBD1. The J segment lost 2 bases and the V segment lost 6 bases, leaving 9 bases of the junction unmatched. The V gene's germline CDR1 is MDHEN and CDR2 SYDVKM. The CDR3 extends over 16 amino acids. CDR3 in amino acids: CASSRADRGAGNTIYF. CDR3 nucleotides: TGTGCCAGCAGCCGTGCCGACAGGGGTGCTGGAAACACCATATATTTT.

The rearrangement joins TRBV7-9 to TRBJ2-5, with TRBD2 matching 13 bases. From germline, CDR1 is SEHNR and CDR2 FQNEAQ (reference sequence). V dropped 5 bases and J dropped 5; count of bases not matched to a gene: 11. The CDR3 runs 17 residues. The CDR3 loop is CASSPTSGRFLTETQYF. CDR3 DNA: TGTGCCAGCAGCCCGACTAGCGGGAGGTTTCTTACGGAGACCCAGTACTTC.

The CDR3: CASSSDRDETQYF. Written as DNA, the CDR3 is TGTGCCAGCAGTTCGGACAGGGATGAGACCCAGTACTTC. The chain uses TRBV6-1 and TRBJ2-5; 8 nucleotides agree with TRBD1. The CDR3 has 13 amino acids. V lost 5 bases to trimming and J lost 5 bases; unmatched junction nucleotides: 4. Germline V gene data show CDR1 as MNHNS and CDR2 as SASEGT.

This chain uses TRBV28 with TRBJ2-1; 8 bases map to TRBD1. The junction had 8 bases not matched to a gene; V was cut back by 9 bases and J by 1 base. The CDR3 has 15 amino acids. Germline V gene lookup returns CDR1 MDHEN and CDR2 SYDVKM. The CDR3 region is CASGGRQGSYNEQFF. The CDR3 nucleotides are TGTGCCAGTGGGGGTAGACAGGGGTCCTACAATGAGCAGTTCTTC.